This entry lists 6 T cell receptor beta chains sequenced from one sample in a study of blood T cells in healthy people across ages. A second PCR, run for about 6 to 11 cycles, used a sample-barcoded 5' primer plus a J-beta primer mix. Via MiXCR, TCRdb re-called the 5' RACE reads, giving one row per CDR3 protein. Of over 1,500,000 distinct CDR3 sequences listed, about 50% are singletons. Sequences were obtained from blood. All receptors derive from a woman in her 40s in good health.

The chain has TRBV11-2 and TRBJ2-7; unclear D gene. Trimming removed 0 bases from V and 0 bases from J, with 12 bases in between. The V gene's germline CDR1 is SGHAT and CDR2 FQNNGV. The CDR3 runs 16 residues. CDR3 sequence (DNA): TGTGCCAGCAGCTTAGACCTCCTGGCCGTCTCCTACGAGCAGTACTTC. It yields the protein CASSLDLLAVSYEQYF.

This clonotype was counted ten times or more. The gene calls are TRBV27 and TRBJ2-5, with a tentative D call TRBD2 (6 bases). The CDR3 sequence is 13 residues long. CDR1 is MNHEY, CDR2 SMNVEV, per germline (reference sequence). V was cut by 7 bases and J by 5 bases, with 14 bases left in between. Here the CDR3 DNA reads TGTGCCAGCACCAGGACTAATGGGGAGACCCAGTACTTC. This encodes CASTRTNGETQYF.

The rearrangement joins TRBV2 to TRBJ2-1; unclear D gene. There are 11 residues in the CDR3. Looked up from germline, CDR1 is SNHLY and CDR2 is FYNNEI. Trimming left V 6 bases short and J 11 bases short, with 11 bases between. In DNA, the CDR3 is TGTGCCAGCAGGCTAGACCATAAGCAGTTCTTC. It is translated as CASRLDHKQFF.

The chain has TRBV6-2 or TRBV6-3 and TRBJ1-1; a weak D match, TRBD1 (5 bases). CDR1 is MNHEY and CDR2 is SVGEGT in the germline V gene. V was clipped by 7 bases and J by 0 bases, with 12 bases between them. This CDR3 is 14 amino acids long. In DNA form, the CDR3 reads TGTGCCAGCATTACCGACAGTCTGAACACTGAAGCTTTCTTT. Encoded protein: CASITDSLNTEAFF.

The rearrangement joins TRBV6-6 to TRBJ2-1; D is unclear. From germline, CDR1 is MNHNY and CDR2 SVGAGI (reference sequence). This CDR3 is 11 amino acids long. With 10 bases removed from V and 4 bases from J, the gap between germline ends came to 8 bases. In DNA, the CDR3 is TGTGCCATCGTGGGGTACAATGAGCAGTTCTTC. Residues: CAIVGYNEQFF.

In regard to this clonotype: The junction departs from germline at one end; a sequencing error may be responsible. The chain couples TRBV7-6 to TRBJ2-5, with D unresolved. Germline V gene data show CDR1 as SGHVS and CDR2 as FNYEAQ. CDR3 length equals 13 residues. The CDR3: CASSFEEQETQYF. The DNA for the CDR3 is TGCGCCAGCAGCTTCGAGGAGCAAGAGACCCAGTACTTC.